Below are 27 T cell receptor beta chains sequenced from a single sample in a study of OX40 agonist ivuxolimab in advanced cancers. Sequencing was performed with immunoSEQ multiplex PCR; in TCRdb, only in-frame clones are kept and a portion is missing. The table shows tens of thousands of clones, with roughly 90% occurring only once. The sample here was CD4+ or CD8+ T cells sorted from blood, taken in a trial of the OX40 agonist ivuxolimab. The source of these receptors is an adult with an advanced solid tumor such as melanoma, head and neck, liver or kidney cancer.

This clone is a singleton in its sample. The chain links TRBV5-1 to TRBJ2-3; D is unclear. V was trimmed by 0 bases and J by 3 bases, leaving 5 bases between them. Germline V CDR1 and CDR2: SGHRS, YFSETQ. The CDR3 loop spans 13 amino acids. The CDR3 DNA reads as TGCGCCAGCAGCTTGGCGGGTACAGATACGCAGTATTTT. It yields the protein CASSLAGTDTQYF.

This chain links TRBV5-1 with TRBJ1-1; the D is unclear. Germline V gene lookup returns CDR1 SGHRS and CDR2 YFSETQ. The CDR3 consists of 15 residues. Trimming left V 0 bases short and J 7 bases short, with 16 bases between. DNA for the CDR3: TGCGCCAGCAGCTTGGATTGGGCAACCAGTGGTGAAGCTTTCTTT. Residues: CASSLDWATSGEAFF.

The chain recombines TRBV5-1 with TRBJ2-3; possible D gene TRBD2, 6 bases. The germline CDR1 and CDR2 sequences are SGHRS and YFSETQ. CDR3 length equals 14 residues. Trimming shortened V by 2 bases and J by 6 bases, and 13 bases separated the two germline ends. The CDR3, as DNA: TGCGCCAGCAGCTTAGGAGGGCCGGTCGATACGCAGTATTTT. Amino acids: CASSLGGPVDTQYF.

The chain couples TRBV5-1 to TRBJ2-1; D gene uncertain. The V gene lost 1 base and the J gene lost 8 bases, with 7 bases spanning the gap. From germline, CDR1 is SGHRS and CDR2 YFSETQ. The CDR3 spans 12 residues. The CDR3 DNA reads TGCGCCAGCAGCTTGATGGGATATGAGCAGTTCTTC. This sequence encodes CASSLMGYEQFF. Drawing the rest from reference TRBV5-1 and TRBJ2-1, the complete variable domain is KAGVTQTPRYLIKTRGQQVTLSCSPISGHRSVSWYQQTPGQGLQFLFEYFSETQRNKGNFPGRFSGRQFSNSRSEMNVSTLELGDSALYLCASSLMGYEQFFGPGTRLTVL.

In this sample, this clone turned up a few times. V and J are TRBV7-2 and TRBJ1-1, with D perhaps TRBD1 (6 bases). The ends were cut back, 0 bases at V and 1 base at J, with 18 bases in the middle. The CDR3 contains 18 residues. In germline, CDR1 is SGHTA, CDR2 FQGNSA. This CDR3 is CASSLAWDLGAWNTEAFF. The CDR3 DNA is TGTGCCAGCAGCTTAGCTTGGGATTTGGGGGCTTGGAACACTGAAGCTTTCTTT.

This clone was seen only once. As DNA, the CDR3 is TGTGCCAGCAAGGCGGGGCTAAGCACAGATACGCAGTATTTT. Its protein is CASKAGLSTDTQYF. The chain has TRBV6-5 and TRBJ2-3; perhaps TRBD2 as D (6 bases). The CDR3 spans 14 residues. Germline assignment: CDR1 MNHEY and CDR2 SVGAGI. Trimming took off 7 bases at V and 0 bases at J, with 11 bases between the two ends.

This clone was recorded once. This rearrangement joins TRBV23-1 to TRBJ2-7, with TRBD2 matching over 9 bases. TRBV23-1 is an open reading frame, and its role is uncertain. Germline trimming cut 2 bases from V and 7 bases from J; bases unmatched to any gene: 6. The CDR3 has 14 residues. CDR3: CASSQDVRGGEQYF. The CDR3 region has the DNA TGCGCCAGCAGTCAAGATGTGCGGGGGGGGGAGCAGTACTTC.

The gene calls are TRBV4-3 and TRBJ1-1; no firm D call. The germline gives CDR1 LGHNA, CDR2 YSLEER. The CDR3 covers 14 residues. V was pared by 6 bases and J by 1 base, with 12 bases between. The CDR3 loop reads CASRRGLENTEAFF. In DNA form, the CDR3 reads TGCGCCAGCAGACGCGGACTGGAGAACACTGAAGCTTTCTTT.

CDR3 in DNA: TGTGCCAGCAGTTCCGGAGGACAATTAGGCAATCAGCCCCAGCATTTT. Amino acid sequence: CASSSGGQLGNQPQHF. The V gene is TRBV2, the J gene TRBJ1-5; D possibly corresponds to TRBD1 (5 bases). Between the trimmed V and J ends, which lost 5 bases and 2 bases, there was a span of 16 bases. This CDR3 is 16 amino acids long. Per the germline V gene, CDR1 is SNHLY and CDR2 is FYNNEI.

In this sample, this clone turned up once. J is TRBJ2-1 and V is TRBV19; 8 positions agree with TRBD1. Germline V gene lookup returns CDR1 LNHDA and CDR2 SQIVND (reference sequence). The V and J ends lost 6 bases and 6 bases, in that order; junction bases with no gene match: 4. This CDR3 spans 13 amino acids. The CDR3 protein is CASRRQGSNEQFF. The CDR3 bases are TGTGCCAGTAGGAGACAGGGGAGCAATGAGCAGTTCTTC.

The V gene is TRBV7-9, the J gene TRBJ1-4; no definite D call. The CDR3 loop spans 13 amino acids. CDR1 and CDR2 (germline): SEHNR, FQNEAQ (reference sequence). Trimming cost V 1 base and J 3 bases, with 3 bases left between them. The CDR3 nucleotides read TGTGCCAGCAGCTTAGGTTCTAATGAAAAACTGTTTTTT. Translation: CASSLGSNEKLFF.

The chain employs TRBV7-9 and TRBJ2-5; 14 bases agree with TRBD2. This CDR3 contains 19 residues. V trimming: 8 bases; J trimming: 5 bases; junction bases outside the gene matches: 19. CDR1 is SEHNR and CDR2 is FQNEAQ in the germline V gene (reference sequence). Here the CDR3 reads CASARNPGLAGAFRETQYF. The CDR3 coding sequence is TGTGCCAGCGCTCGGAACCCGGGACTAGCGGGAGCTTTCCGGGAGACCCAGTACTTC.

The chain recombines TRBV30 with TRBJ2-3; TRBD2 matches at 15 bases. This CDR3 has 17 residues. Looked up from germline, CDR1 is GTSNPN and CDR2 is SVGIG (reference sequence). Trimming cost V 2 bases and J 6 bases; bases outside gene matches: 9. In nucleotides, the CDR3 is TGTGCCTGGAGTCCTGGGGATGGGACTAGCGGGAGGGATACGCAGTATTTT. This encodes CAWSPGDGTSGRDTQYF.

The CDR3 DNA reads TGTGCCAGCAGCGTAGAGCGGACTAGCGGGAGGCCCCAAGAGACCCAGTACTTC. Translating gives CASSVERTSGRPQETQYF. This chain joins TRBV9 and TRBJ2-5; 14 nucleotides line up with TRBD2. The CDR3 spans 18 residues. Trimming removed 0 bases from V and 1 base from J; junction bases left unmatched: 5. The germline V gene encodes CDR1 SGDLS and CDR2 YYNGEE.

This chain's CDR3 is CASSSGDRVSGANVLTF. DNA of the CDR3: TGCGCCAGCAGCTCTGGGGACAGAGTCTCTGGGGCCAACGTCCTGACTTTC. The chain is built from TRBV5-1 and TRBJ2-6, with 7 bases lining up with TRBD1. V lost 3 bases and J lost 0; bases outside the gene matches: 6. The CDR3 covers 17 residues. Germline CDR1 is SGHRS and CDR2 is YFSETQ.

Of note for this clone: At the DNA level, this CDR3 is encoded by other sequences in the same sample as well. CDR3 loop: CASSIPSGGEQYF. CDR3 in DNA: TGTGCCAGTAGTATCCCTAGCGGGGGCGAACAGTACTTC. This chain connects TRBV19 to TRBJ2-7; TRBD2 matches 10 bases. Germline CDR1 reads LNHDA; CDR2 reads SQIVND (reference sequence). The CDR3 contains 13 residues. The V and J ends lost 3 bases and 10 bases, in that order; junction bases with no gene match: 6.

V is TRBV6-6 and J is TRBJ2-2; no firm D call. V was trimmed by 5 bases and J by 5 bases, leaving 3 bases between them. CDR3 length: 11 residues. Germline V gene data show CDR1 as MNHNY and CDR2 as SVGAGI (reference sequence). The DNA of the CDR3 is TGTGCCAGCAGTAGGACCGGGGAGCTGTTTTTT. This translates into CASSRTGELFF.

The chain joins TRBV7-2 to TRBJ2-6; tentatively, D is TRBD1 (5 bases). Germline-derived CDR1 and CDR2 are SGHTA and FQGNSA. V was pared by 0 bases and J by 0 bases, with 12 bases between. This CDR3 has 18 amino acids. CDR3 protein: CASSLAAQGSSGANVLTF. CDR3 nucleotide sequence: TGTGCCAGCAGCTTAGCGGCGCAGGGCAGCTCTGGGGCCAACGTCCTGACTTTC.

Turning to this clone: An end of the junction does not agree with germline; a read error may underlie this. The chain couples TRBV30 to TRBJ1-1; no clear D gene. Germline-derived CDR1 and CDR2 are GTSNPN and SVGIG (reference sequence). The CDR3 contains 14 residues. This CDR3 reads CAWIPSALNIEAFF. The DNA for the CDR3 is TGTGCCTGGATTCCTTCGGCGTTGAACATTGAAGCTTTCTTT.

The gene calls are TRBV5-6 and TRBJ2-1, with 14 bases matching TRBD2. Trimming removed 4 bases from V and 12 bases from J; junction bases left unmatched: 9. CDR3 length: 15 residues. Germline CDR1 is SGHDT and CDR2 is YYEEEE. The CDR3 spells CASSRGTSGSARQFF. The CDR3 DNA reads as TGTGCCAGCAGCCGGGGGACTAGCGGGAGCGCAAGGCAGTTCTTC.

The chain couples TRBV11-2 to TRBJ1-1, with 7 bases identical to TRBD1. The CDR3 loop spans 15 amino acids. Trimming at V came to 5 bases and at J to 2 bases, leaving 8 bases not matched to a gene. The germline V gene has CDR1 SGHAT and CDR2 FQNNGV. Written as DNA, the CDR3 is TGTGCCAGCAGCGTCTATCAGGGGGGAAACACTGAAGCTTTCTTT. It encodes CASSVYQGGNTEAFF.

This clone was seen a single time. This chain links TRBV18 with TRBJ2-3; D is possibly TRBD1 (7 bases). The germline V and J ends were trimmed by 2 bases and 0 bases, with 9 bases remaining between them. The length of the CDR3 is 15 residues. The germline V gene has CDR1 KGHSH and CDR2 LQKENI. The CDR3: CASSPAGGSTDTQYF. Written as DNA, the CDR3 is TGTGCCAGCTCACCAGCAGGGGGGAGCACAGATACGCAGTATTTT.

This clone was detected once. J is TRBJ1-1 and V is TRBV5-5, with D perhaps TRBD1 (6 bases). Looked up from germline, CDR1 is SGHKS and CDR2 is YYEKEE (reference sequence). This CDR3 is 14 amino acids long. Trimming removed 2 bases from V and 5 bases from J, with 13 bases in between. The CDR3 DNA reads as TGTGCCAGCAGCTTATATAAGGGGGGGACTGAAGCTTTCTTT. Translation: CASSLYKGGTEAFF.

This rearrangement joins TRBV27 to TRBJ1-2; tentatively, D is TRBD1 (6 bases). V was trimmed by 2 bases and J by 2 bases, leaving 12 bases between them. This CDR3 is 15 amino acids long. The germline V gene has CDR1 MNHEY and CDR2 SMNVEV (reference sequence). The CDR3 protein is CASSLTPRGNYGYTF. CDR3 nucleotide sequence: TGTGCCAGCAGTTTAACACCCAGGGGAAACTATGGCTACACCTTC.

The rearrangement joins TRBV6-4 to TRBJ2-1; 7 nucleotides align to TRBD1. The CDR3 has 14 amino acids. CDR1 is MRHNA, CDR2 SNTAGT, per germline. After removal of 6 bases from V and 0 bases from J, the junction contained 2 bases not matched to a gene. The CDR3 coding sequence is TGTGCCAGCAGGAGGGACAGCTCCTACAATGAGCAGTTCTTC. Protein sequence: CASRRDSSYNEQFF.

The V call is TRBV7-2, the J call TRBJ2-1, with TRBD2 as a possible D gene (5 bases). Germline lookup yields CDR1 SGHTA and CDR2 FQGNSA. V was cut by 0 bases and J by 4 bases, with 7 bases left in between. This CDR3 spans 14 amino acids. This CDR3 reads CASSLARGYNEQFF. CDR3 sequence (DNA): TGTGCCAGCAGCTTAGCCCGCGGGTACAATGAGCAGTTCTTC.

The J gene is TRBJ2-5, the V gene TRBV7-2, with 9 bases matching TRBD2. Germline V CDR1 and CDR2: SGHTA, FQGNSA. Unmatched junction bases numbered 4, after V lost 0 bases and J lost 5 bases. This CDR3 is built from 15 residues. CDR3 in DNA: TGTGCCAGCAGCTTAGCTAGCGGGAGTATTGAGACCCAGTACTTC. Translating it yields CASSLASGSIETQYF. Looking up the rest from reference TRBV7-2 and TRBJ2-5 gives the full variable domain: GAGVSQSPSNKVTEKGKDVELRCDPISGHTALYWYRQSLGQGLEFLIYFQGNSAPDKSGLPSDRFSAERTGGSVSTLTIQRTQQEDSAVYLCASSLASGSIETQYFGPGTRLLVL.